The following is a T cell receptor beta chain sequence with its context. Antigen unknown. This entry belongs to a study of cytomegalovirus exposure and HLA in healthy donors. Study conclusions and caveats: Later analysis demonstrated an association between a missense DCLRE1C variant and TCR beta V- and J-gene trimming. Rates of TCR association differed by HLA locus in a later analysis, with DRB1 highest and HLA-C lowest. In a later analysis, most CMV-associated TCR beta chains appeared HLA-restricted. Most observed TCR sequences were rare, whereas some public TCRs were detected in many donors.

This CDR3 has 13 residues. The ends were cut back, 0 bases at V and 9 bases at J, with 9 bases in the middle. Germline assignment: CDR1 LNHDA and CDR2 SQIVND (reference sequence). The PCR had 60 Vbeta and 13 Jbeta primers. Here immunoSEQ multiplex PCR was the method, and the copy in TCRdb shows in-frame clones only, minus some. The sample yields roughly 170,000 clones, over 80% seen once. The clonotype was recovered from a woman in her 50s in good health and CMV-seropositive. This sequence joins TRBV19 and TRBJ2-1, with a possible D match to TRBD1 (6 bases). The sample was PBMCs. CDR3 sequence: CASSIEGAVEQFF. In DNA, the CDR3 is TGTGCCAGTAGTATAGAGGGGGCGGTTGAGCAGTTCTTC.